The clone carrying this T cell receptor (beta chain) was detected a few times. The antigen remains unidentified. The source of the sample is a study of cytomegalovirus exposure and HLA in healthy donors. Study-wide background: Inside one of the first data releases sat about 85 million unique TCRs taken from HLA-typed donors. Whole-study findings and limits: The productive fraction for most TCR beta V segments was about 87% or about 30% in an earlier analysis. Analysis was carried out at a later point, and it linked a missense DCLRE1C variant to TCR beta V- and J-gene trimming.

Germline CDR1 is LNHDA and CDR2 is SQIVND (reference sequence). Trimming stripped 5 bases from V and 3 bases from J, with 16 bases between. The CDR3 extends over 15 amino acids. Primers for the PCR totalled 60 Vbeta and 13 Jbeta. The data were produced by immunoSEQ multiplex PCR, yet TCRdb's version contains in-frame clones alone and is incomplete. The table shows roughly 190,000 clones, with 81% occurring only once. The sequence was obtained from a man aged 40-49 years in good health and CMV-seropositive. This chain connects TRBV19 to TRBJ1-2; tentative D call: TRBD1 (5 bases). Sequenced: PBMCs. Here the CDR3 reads CASSPTGTLHYGYTF. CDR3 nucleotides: TGTGCCAGTAGTCCAACAGGAACCCTTCACTATGGCTACACCTTC.